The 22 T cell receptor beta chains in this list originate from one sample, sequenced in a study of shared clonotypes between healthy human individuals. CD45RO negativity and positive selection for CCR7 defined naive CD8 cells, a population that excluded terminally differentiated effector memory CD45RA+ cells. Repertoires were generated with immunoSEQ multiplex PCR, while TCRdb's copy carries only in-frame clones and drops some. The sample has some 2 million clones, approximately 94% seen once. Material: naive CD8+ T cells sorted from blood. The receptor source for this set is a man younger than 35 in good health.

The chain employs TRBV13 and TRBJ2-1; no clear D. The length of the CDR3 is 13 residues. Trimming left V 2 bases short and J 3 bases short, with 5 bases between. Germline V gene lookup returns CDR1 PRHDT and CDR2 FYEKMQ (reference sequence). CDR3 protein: CASSLYSYNEQFF. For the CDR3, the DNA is TGTGCCAGCAGCTTATACAGCTACAATGAGCAGTTCTTC. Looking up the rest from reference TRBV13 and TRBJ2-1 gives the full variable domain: AAGVIQSPRHLIKEKRETATLKCYPIPRHDTVYWYQQGPGQDPQFLISFYEKMQSDKGSIPDRFSAQQFSDYHSELNMSSLELGDSALYFCASSLYSYNEQFFGPGTRLTVL.

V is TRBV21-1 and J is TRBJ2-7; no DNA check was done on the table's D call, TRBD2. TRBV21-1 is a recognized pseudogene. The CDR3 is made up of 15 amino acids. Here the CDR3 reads CASSKNGEKFYEQYF. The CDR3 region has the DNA TGTGCCAGCAGCAAAAACGGAGAGAAGTTCTACGAGCAGTACTTC.

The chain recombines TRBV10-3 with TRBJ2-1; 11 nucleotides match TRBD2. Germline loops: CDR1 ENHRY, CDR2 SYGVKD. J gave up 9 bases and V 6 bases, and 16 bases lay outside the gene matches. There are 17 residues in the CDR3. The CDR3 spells CAIRNYLAGGPGSEQFF. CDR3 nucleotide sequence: TGTGCCATCAGAAACTATTTAGCGGGAGGGCCTGGTAGTGAGCAGTTCTTC.

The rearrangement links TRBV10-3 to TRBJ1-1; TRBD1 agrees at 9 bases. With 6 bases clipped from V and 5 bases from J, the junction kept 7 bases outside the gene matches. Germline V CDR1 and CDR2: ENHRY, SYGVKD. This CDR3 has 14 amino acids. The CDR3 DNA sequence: TGTGCCATCAGGGATGGGACAGGGAGTACTGAAGCTTTCTTT. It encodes CAIRDGTGSTEAFF.

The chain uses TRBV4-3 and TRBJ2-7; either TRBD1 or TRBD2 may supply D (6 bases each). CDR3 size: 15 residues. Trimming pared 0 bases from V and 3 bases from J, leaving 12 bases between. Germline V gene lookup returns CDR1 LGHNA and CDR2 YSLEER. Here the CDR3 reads CASSQDYGGIYEQYF. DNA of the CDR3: TGCGCCAGCAGCCAAGATTACGGGGGCATCTACGAGCAGTACTTC.

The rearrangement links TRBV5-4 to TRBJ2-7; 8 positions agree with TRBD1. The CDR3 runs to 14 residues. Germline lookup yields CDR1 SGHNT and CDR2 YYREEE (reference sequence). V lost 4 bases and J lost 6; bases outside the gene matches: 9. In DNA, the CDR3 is TGTGCCAGCAGCGTTTCCAGGGGGCAGGTCGAGCAGTACTTC. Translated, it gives CASSVSRGQVEQYF.

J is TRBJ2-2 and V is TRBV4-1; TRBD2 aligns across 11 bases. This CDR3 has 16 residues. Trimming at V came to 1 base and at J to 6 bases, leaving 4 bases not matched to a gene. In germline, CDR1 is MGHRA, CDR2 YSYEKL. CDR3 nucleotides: TGCGCCAGCAGCCAAGCACTAGCGGGGGAATCCGGGGAGCTGTTTTTT. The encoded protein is CASSQALAGESGELFF.

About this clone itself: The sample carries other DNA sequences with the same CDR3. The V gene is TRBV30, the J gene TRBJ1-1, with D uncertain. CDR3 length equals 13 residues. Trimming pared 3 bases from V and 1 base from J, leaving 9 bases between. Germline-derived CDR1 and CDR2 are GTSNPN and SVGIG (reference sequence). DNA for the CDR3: TGTGCCTGGAGCTTGGGAGGGAACACTGAAGCTTTCTTT. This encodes CAWSLGGNTEAFF.

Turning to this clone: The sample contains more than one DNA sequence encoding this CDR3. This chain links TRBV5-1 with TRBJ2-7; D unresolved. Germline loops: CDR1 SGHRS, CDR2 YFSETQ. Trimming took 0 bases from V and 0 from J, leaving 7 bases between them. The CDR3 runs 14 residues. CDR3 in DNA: TGCGCCAGCAGCTTGGAAGCCAGCTCCTACGAGCAGTACTTC. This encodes CASSLEASSYEQYF.

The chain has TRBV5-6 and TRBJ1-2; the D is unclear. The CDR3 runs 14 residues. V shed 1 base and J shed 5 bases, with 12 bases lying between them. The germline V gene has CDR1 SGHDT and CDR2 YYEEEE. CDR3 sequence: CASSLLDTDYGYTF. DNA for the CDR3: TGTGCCAGCAGCTTGCTTGACACTGATTATGGCTACACCTTC.

The CDR3 DNA sequence: TGTGCCAGCAGCTCGGGACGGGACGAAAATTACGAGCAGTACTTC. It codes for CASSSGRDENYEQYF. The chain employs TRBV5-4 and TRBJ2-7; perhaps D is TRBD1 or TRBD2 (5 bases each). This CDR3 region has 15 residues. The germline CDR1 and CDR2 sequences are SGHNT and YYREEE (reference sequence). V was trimmed by 3 bases and J by 4 bases, leaving 17 bases between them.

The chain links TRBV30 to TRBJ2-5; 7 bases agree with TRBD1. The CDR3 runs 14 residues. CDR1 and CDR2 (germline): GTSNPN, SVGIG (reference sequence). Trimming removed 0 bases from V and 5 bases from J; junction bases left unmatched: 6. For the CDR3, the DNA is TGTGCCTGGAGTGTTGAGAGGGGGCCGGAGACCCAGTACTTC. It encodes CAWSVERGPETQYF.

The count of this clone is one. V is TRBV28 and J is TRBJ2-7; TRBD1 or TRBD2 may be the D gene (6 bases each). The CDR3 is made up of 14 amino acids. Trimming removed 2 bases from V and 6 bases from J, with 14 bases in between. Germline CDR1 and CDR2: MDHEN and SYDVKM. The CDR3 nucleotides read TGTGCCAGCAGTTTAAGCGGCAGGGGAGGCGAGCAGTACTTC. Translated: CASSLSGRGGEQYF. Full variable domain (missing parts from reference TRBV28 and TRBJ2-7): DVKVTQSSRYLVKRTGEKVFLECVQDMDHENMFWYRQDPGLGLRLIYFSYDVKMKEKGDIPEGYSVSREKKERFSLILESASTNQTSMYLCASSLSGRGGEQYFGPGTRLTVT.

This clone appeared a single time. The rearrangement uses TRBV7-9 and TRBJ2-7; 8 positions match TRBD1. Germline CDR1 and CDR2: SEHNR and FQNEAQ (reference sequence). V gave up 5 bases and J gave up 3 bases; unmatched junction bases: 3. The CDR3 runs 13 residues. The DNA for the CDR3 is TGTGCCAGCAGCCCGGACAGGGACTACGAGCAGTACTTC. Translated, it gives CASSPDRDYEQYF.

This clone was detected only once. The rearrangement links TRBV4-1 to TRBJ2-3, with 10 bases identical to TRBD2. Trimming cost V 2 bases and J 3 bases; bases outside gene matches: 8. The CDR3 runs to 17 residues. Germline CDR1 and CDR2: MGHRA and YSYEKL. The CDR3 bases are TGCGCCAGCAGCCAATGGGCAGCGGGGGGGCAGACAGATACGCAGTATTTT. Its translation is CASSQWAAGGQTDTQYF.

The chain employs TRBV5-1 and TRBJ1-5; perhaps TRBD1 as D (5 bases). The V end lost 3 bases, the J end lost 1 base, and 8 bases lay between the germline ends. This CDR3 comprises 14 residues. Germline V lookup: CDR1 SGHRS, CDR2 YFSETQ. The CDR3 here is CASSSGPSNQPQHF. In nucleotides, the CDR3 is TGCGCCAGCAGCTCGGGACCGAGCAATCAGCCCCAGCATTTT.

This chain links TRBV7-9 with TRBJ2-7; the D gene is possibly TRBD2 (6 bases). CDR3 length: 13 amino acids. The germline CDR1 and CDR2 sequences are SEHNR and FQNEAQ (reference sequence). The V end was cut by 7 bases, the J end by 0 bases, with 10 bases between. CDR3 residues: CASTSGDSYEQYF. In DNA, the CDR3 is TGTGCCAGCACCTCGGGGGACTCCTACGAGCAGTACTTC.

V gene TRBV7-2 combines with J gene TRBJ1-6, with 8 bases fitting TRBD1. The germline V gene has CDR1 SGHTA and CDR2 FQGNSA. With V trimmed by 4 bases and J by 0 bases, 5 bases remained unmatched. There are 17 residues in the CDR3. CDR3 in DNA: TGTGCCAGCAGCTGGGGACAGGAAAGCTCCTATAATTCACCCCTCCACTTT. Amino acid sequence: CASSWGQESSYNSPLHF. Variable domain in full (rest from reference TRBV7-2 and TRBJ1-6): GAGVSQSPSNKVTEKGKDVELRCDPISGHTALYWYRQSLGQGLEFLIYFQGNSAPDKSGLPSDRFSAERTGGSVSTLTIQRTQQEDSAVYLCASSWGQESSYNSPLHFGNGTRLTVT.

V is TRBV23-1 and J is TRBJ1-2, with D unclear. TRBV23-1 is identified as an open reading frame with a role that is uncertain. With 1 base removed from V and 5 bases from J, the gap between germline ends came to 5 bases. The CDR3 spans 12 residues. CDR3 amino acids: CASSQCIYGYTF. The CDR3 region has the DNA TGCGCCAGCAGTCAATGCATTTATGGCTACACCTTC.

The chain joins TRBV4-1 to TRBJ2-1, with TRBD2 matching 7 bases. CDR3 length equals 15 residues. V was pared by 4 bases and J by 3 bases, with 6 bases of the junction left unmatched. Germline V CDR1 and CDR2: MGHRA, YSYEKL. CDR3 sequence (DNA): TGCGCCAGCAGCCCTAGCGGAGTAGACTACAATGAGCAGTTCTTC. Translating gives CASSPSGVDYNEQFF.

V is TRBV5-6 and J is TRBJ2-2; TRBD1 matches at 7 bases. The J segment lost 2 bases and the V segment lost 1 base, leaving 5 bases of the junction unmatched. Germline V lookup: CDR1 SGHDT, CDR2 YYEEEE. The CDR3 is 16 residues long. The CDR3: CASSLSTGANTGELFF. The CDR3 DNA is TGTGCCAGCAGCTTGTCCACAGGGGCCAACACCGGGGAGCTGTTTTTT.

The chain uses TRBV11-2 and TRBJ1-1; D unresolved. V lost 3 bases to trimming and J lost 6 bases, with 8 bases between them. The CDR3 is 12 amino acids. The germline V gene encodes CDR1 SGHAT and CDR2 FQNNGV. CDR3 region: CASSFFGAEAFF. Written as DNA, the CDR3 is TGTGCCAGCAGCTTTTTCGGAGCTGAAGCTTTCTTT.